The clone carrying this T cell receptor (delta chain) is categorized as medium-sized (0.01 to 0.1%). This specimen comes from a study of gamma-delta chains in newborns, infants, children. For the study at large: Innate gammadelta T cells reportedly expand polyclonally right after birth, driven by microbial exposure, per the title.

TCRdb reanalysed the reads with CATT. This sample has some 4,100 delta-chain clones, with approximately 0.55% found just once. The ends lost 1 base at V and 0 bases at J; junction bases unmatched: 23. The CDR3 has 23 residues. The germline V gene has CDR1 TSWWSYY and CDR2 QGS. The V gene is TRDV1, the J gene TRDJ1; 10 bases fit TRDD3. Sample: blood. This receptor was obtained from a child who was a newborn, infant or young child, either healthy, febrile or measles-vaccinated (not recorded which). The CDR3 loop reads CALGEPPAFLRGDTGVYTDKLIF. The CDR3 DNA reads as TGTGCTCTTGGGGAACCGCCCGCCTTCCTTAGGGGGGATACGGGTGTGTACACCGATAAACTCATCTTT.